This T cell receptor (beta chain) was documented in a study of CXCR3-negative and CXCR3-positive naive CD8 T cells. Broader study findings: Naive CXCR3-positive cells had TRB CDR3s more hydrophobic than those of CXCR3-negative naive cells. Naive subsets did not differ in surface CD5, and TRB CDR3 properties served to infer TCR strength. Memory, not naive, CXCR3-negative and CXCR3-positive cells differed in TRBV-TRBJ usage. CXCR3 expression dropped partially after cryopreservation, and most assays relied on fresh PBMCs.

Concerning this clonotype itself: Its cognate antigen is unknown.

The CDR3 extends over 13 amino acids. Germline assignment: CDR1 MRHNA and CDR2 SNTAGT. Naive CD8+ T cells had a CD45RO-CCR7+CD27+CD95- phenotype. 5' RACE that incorporated UMI labels was used to prepare the TRB cDNA libraries. From the 5' RACE reads, TCRdb lists one entry per CDR3 protein and no DNA. This sample contains around 84,000 distinct CDR3 sequences. The sample was naive CXCR3+ CD8+ T cells from blood. Regarding subset: CD45RO-CCR7+CD27+CD95- naive CD8+ T cells expressing CXCR3 (TNR3+). The V gene is TRBV6-4, the J gene TRBJ2-2. This sequence was found in a human donor in good health. Some clones in this sample may be carry-over from other donors' samples. The CDR3 sequence is CASSDSSTGELFF.